Ten or more counts support the clone carrying this TCR beta chain. The antigen is unknown. From the germline J gene comes the end of the CDR3, since the read stops 3 residues before it. Clones were read by immunoSEQ multiplex PCR, and TCRdb kept only the in-frame ones, dropping some. The sample counts tens of thousands of clones, none seen once; the ten largest own about 3.4%. The source of the sample is a study of T cell clonality in common variable immunodeficiency. V dropped 5 bases and J dropped 6; count of bases not matched to a gene: 14. Germline V gene sequence: CDR1 SGHRS, CDR2 YFSETQ. The CDR3 length is 16 residues. Caucasian heritage predominated among both patients and controls. Each donor provided about 4.5 to 8.5 ml of heparinized whole blood. Study-level points and caveats: In common variable immunodeficiency, TCR beta chains reportedly carried fewer deletions and N-nucleotide insertions.

The sequence was obtained from a person aged 18 to 70 in good health. The chain joins TRBV5-1 to TRBJ2-3, with 8 bases aligning to TRBD2. Sequences were obtained from peripheral blood mononuclear cells. This chain's CDR3 is CASRPGSAGGSDTQYF. CDR3 DNA (partial): TGCGCCAGCAGGCCAGGTAGCGCGGGGGGCTCGGATACG.